Below are 10 T cell receptor beta chains sequenced from a single sample in a study of T cells expressing NK-cell markers. TCRdb reprocessed the 5' RACE reads, keeping one entry per CDR3 protein, no DNA. This table lists a few hundred thousand distinct CDR3 sequences. Sequencing was carried out using blood T cells: a sorted CD56 or NKG2C T cell subset, CD4+ or CD8+ T cells, or bulk PBMC T cells (not recorded which). These receptors were obtained from a man between 18 and 35 years old in good health.

CDR3 protein: CASGTYYEQYF. The chain is built from TRBV12-3 or TRBV12-4 and TRBJ2-7. The CDR3 has 11 residues.

The rearrangement links TRBV25-1 to TRBJ1-6; TCRdb calls TRBD1, which cannot be checked without DNA. CDR3 length equals 14 residues. The germline CDR1 and CDR2 sequences are MGHDK and SYGVNS. The CDR3 loop is CASSERTGYSPLHF.

The chain couples TRBV20-1 to TRBJ1-5; TCRdb's D call, TRBD1, is unchecked because there is no DNA. The CDR3 is 14 amino acids. Germline V gene sequence: CDR1 DFQATT, CDR2 SNEGSKA (reference sequence). The CDR3 loop is CSARSLRVHQPQHF.

The chain links TRBV29-1 to TRBJ1-1; the TCRdb call, TRBD1, lacks DNA for checking. The CDR3 extends over 13 amino acids. Germline V CDR1 and CDR2: SQVTM, ANQGSEA. This CDR3 reads CSVTGGSDTEAFF.

The V and J genes are TRBV11-3 and TRBJ1-4. Germline V lookup: CDR1 SGHNT, CDR2 YENEEA. This CDR3 is built from 15 residues. CDR3 amino acids: CASSSTKSTNEKLFF.

The chain links TRBV29-1 to TRBJ2-1; the TCRdb D gene call, TRBD2, has no DNA to confirm it. Germline CDR1 SQVTM, CDR2 ANQGSEA. The CDR3 extends over 13 amino acids. The CDR3 sequence: CSDLGLRSNEQFF.

J is TRBJ2-7 and V is TRBV21-1; the D call of TRBD1 rests on TCRdb alone, since no DNA is present to check it. TRBV21-1 is reported as a pseudogene. The CDR3 has 15 amino acids. CDR3 loop: CASSEGGIPMNEQYF.

V usage is TRBV5-4 and J usage is TRBJ2-3; there is no DNA to check the TCRdb D call of TRBD1. This CDR3 has 13 amino acids. The germline gives CDR1 SGHNT, CDR2 YYREEE (reference sequence). CDR3: CASRPIPGQTQYF.

The chain combines TRBV5-6 with TRBJ2-3. This CDR3 is built from 13 residues. The germline V gene has CDR1 SGHDT and CDR2 YYEEEE. The CDR3 sequence: CASRPILGDTQYF. Full variable domain (outside the CDR3, taken from reference TRBV5-6 and TRBJ2-3): DAGVTQSPTHLIKTRGQQVTLRCSPKSGHDTVSWYQQALGQGPQFIFQYYEEEERQRGNFPDRFSGHQFPNYSSELNVNALLLGDSALYLCASRPILGDTQYFGPGTRLTVL.

V is TRBV12-3 or TRBV12-4 and J is TRBJ1-2. The CDR3 extends over 15 amino acids. The CDR3 sequence: CASSLLLDGNYGYTF.